This T cell receptor (beta chain) was profiled in a study of T cell responses to AZD1222 COVID-19 vaccine. The study, taken as a whole, reports: Just a handful of AZD1222 recipients were seropositive at baseline.

The CDR3 runs to 14 residues. Looked up from germline, CDR1 is SGHTA and CDR2 is FQGNSA. The V segment lost 9 bases and the J segment 7 bases; nucleotides outside the gene matches: 10. With respect to this clone: Its antigen is not known.

Produced via immunoSEQ multiplex PCR; TCRdb's table is partial and in-frame only. The sample holds roughly 120,000 clones; about 86% are singletons and the top ten take roughly 9%. J is TRBJ2-1 and V is TRBV7-2; 9 nucleotides match TRBD1. This clonotype was obtained from an adult in good health. The sequencing used peripheral blood, collected on day 0 of AZD1222 vaccination. The CDR3 sequence: CASGQDRGWNEQFF. In DNA, the CDR3 is TGTGCCAGTGGGCAGGACAGGGGCTGGAATGAGCAGTTCTTC.